The clone carrying this TCR beta chain was found many times. Antigen specificity is unknown. Documented time point: sample taken at primary tumor resection. The data belong to a study of spatial heterogeneity in lung cancer. Findings of the study overall: Resection blood, more than follow-up blood, showed ubiquitous expanded tumor TCRs.

V was pared by 2 bases and J by 6 bases, with 9 bases between. Per the germline V gene, CDR1 is SGHKS and CDR2 is YYEKEE (reference sequence). The CDR3 runs to 13 residues. Carried by each TCR cDNA molecule was a unique molecular identifier. TCRdb passed the 5' RACE reads through MiXCR, listing each CDR3 protein once. The top ten clones hold about 25% of a sample with 35,000 to 45,000 distinct CDR3 sequences, about 5.2% of them seen once. Sequenced here: PBMCs, sampled at surgery. The chain employs TRBV5-5 and TRBJ2-1; D unclear. The TCR originated in a female donor with early-stage non-small cell lung cancer. Written as DNA, the CDR3 is TGTGCCAGCAGCTTAAACACTGGCAATGAGCAGTTCTTC. This gives the protein CASSLNTGNEQFF.